This T cell receptor beta chain originates from a study of identical twins. Study-wide results and limits: Excess sharing between twins was weaker in beta out-of-frame sequences. Models, which agreed with sharing between unrelated individuals, nonetheless underestimated the out-of-frame TCR alpha sharing seen in monozygotic twins.

Germline CDR1 SGHRS, CDR2 YFSETQ. This CDR3 has 15 amino acids. V lost 0 bases, J lost 1 base, and 3 bases stayed unmatched. This clonotype was detected ten times or more. What it binds is unknown. Template switching supplied a universal primer site; unique molecular identifiers were carried on the cDNA. A single record per CDR3 protein comes from TCRdb applying MiXCR to the 5' RACE reads. The sample holds 150,000 or so distinct CDR3 sequences, 3.5% seen once. Material: memory T cells sorted from blood. The TCR comes from a young man in good health. The chain employs TRBV5-1 and TRBJ1-1; 7 nucleotides line up with TRBD1. The CDR3 coding sequence is TGCGCCAGCAGCTTGGGTGGGACAGAGAACACTGAAGCTTTCTTT. Translated, it gives CASSLGGTENTEAFF.